This paragraph reports one TCR beta chain. The antigen is undetermined. The validation cohort, a group of more than 95 subjects, included the donors and was separate from the roughly 600-subject first cohort. This sample is part of a study of cytomegalovirus exposure and HLA in healthy donors. Study conclusions and caveats: According to reports, the classifier identified cytomegalovirus status with high specificity and sensitivity.

Trimming shortened V by 4 bases and J by 5 bases, and 11 bases separated the two germline ends. Germline V lookup: CDR1 MNHNS, CDR2 SASEGT. The CDR3 is 13 residues long. The method was immunoSEQ multiplex PCR; TCRdb's version includes in-frame clones alone and lacks a portion of them. In the table there are about 71,000 clones, less than 95% of which are singletons. The chain joins TRBV6-1 to TRBJ2-5; D is perhaps TRBD2 (6 bases). The sequencing input was PBMCs. This TCR derives from a woman aged 18-29 years in good health and CMV-seronegative. CDR3 loop: CASSGLGAETQYF. As DNA, the CDR3 is TGTGCCAGCAGTGGACTAGGAGCGGAGACCCAGTACTTC.